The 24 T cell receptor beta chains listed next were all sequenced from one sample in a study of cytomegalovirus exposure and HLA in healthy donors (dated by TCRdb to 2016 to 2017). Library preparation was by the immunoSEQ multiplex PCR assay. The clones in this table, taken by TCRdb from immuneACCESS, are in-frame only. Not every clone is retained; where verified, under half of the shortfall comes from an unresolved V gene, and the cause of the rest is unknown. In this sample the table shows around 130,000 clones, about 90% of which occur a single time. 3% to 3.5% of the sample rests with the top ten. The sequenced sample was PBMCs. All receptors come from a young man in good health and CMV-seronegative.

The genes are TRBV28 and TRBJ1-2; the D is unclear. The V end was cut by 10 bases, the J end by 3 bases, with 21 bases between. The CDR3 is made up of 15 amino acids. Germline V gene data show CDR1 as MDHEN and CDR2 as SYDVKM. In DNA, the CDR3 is TGTGCCACCAACCCGAACCCGGGAAGGGACTATGGCTACACCTTC. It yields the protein CATNPNPGRDYGYTF.

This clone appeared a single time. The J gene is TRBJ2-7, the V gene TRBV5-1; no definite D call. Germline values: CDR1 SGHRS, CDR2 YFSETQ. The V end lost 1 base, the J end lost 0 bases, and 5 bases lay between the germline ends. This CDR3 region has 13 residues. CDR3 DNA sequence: TGCGCCAGCAGCTTGCACAGCTCCTACGAGCAGTACTTC. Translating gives CASSLHSSYEQYF.

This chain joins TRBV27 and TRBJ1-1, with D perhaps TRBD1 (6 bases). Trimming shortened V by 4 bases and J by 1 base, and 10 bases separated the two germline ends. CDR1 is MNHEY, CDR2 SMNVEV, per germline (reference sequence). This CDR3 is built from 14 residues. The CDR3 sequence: CASSSGQRNTEAFF. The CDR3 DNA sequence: TGTGCCAGCAGTTCCGGACAGAGGAACACTGAAGCTTTCTTT.

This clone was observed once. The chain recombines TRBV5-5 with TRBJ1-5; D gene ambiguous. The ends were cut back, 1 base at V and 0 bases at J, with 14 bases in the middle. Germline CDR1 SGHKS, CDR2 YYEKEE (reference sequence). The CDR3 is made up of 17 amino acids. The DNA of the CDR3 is TGTGCCAGCAGCTTGTTCGTAGCTTCAAATAGCAATCAGCCCCAGCATTTT. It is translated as CASSLFVASNSNQPQHF.

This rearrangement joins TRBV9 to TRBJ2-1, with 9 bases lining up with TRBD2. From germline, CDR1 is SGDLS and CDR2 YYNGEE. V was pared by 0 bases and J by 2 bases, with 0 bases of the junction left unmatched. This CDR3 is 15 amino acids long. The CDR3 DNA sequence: TGTGCCAGCAGCGTAGGGACTAGCGCCTACAATGAGCAGTTCTTC. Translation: CASSVGTSAYNEQFF.

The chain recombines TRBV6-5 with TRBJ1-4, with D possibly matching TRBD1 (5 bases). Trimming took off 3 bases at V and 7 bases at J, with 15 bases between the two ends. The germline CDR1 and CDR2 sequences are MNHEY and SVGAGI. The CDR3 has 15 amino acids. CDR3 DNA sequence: TGTGCCAGCAGTTATGGTGCAGGGATAAGTGAAAAACTGTTTTTT. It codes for CASSYGAGISEKLFF.

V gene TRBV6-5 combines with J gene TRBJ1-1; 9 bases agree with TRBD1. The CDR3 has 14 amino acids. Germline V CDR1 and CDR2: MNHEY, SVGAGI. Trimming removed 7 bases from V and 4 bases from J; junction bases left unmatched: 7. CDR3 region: CASIHRGPITEAFF. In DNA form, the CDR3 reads TGTGCCAGCATTCACAGGGGGCCCATCACTGAAGCTTTCTTT.

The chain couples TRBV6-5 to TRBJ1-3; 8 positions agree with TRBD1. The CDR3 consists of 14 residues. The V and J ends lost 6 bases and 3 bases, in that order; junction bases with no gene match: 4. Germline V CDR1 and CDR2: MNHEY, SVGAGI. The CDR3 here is CASSFDRGGNTIYF. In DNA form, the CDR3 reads TGTGCCAGCAGCTTCGACAGGGGTGGAAACACCATATATTTT.

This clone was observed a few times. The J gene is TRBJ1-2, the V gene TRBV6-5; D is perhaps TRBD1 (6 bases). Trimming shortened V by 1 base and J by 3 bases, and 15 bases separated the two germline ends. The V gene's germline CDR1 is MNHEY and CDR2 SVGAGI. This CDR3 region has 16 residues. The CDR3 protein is CASSYYRQAPYYGYTF. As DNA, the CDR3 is TGTGCCAGCAGTTACTATCGACAGGCCCCATACTATGGCTACACCTTC.

The CDR3 nucleotides read TGTGCCAGCAGTTTAGGCCTAGCCAAACGCACAGATACGCAGTATTTT. It yields the protein CASSLGLAKRTDTQYF. The chain is built from TRBV27 and TRBJ2-3, with D possibly being TRBD2 (5 bases). The CDR3 covers 16 residues. Germline assignment: CDR1 MNHEY and CDR2 SMNVEV (reference sequence). Trimming cost V 2 bases and J 1 base, with 13 bases left between them.

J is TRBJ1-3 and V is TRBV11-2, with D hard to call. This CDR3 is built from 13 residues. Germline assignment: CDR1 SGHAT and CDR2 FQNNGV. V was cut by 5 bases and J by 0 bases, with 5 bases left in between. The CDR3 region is CASSTGSGNTIYF. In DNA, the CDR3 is TGTGCCAGCAGCACGGGCTCTGGAAACACCATATATTTT.

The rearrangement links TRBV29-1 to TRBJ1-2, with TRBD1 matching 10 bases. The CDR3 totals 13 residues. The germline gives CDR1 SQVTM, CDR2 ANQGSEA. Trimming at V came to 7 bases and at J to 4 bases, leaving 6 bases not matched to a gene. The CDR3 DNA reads TGCAGCGGGAGACAGGGGGCAGGCTATGGCTACACCTTC. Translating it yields CSGRQGAGYGYTF. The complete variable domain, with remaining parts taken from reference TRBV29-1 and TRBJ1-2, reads SAVISQKPSRDICQRGTSLTIQCQVDSQVTMMFWYRQQPGQSLTLIATANQGSEATYESGFVIDKFPISRPNLTFSTLTVSNMSPEDSSIYLCSGRQGAGYGYTFGSGTRLTVV.

DNA of the CDR3: TGTGCCTCCATGGAGGGGCGGTTGACAGATACGCAGTATTTT. The encoded protein is CASMEGRLTDTQYF. The V gene is TRBV19, the J gene TRBJ2-3, with TRBD2 as a possible D gene (6 bases). Germline CDR1 LNHDA, CDR2 SQIVND (reference sequence). Trimming cost V 11 bases and J 3 bases, with 18 bases left between them. This CDR3 comprises 14 residues.

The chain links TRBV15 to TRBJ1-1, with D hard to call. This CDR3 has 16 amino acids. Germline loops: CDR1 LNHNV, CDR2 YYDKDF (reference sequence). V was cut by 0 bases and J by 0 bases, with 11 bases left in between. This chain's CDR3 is CATSRDPAGLNTEAFF. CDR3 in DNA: TGTGCCACCAGCAGAGATCCAGCGGGGTTGAACACTGAAGCTTTCTTT.

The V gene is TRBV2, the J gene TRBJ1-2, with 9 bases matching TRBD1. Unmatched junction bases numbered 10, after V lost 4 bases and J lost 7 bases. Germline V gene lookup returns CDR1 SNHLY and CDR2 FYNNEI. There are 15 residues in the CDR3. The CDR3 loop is CASSGPGQGGRGYTF. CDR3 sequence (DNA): TGTGCCAGCAGTGGACCGGGACAGGGAGGTCGTGGCTACACCTTC.

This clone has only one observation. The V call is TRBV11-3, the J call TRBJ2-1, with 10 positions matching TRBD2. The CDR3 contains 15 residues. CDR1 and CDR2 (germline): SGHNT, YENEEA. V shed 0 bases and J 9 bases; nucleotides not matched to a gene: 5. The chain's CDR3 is CASSLEAGGPGEQFF. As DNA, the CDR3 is TGTGCCAGCAGCTTAGAAGCGGGGGGGCCGGGTGAGCAGTTCTTC.

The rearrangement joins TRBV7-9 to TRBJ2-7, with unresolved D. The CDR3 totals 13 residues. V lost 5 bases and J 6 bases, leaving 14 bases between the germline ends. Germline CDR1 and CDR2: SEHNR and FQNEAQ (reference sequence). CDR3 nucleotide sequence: TGTGCCAGCAGCCCGATAGATTCTGGCGAGCAGTACTTC. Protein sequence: CASSPIDSGEQYF.

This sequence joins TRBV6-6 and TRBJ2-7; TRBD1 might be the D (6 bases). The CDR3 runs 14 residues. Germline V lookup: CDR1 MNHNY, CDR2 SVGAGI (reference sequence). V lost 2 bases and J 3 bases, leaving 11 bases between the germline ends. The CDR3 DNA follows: TGTGCCAGCAGTTACCAGGACAGTATCTACGAGCAGTACTTC. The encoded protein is CASSYQDSIYEQYF.

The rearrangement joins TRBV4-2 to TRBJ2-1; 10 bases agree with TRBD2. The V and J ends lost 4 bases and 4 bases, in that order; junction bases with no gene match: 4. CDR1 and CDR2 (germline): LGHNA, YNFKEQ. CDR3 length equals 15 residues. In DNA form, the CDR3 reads TGTGCCAGCAGCCTCCGGACTAGCGGTTACAATGAGCAGTTCTTC. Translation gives CASSLRTSGYNEQFF.

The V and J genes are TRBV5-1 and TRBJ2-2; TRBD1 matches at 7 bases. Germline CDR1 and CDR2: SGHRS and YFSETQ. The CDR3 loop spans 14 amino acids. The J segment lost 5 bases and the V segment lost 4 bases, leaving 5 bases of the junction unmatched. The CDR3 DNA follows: TGCGCCAGCAGCCCCGGGACAGTTACCGGGGAGCTGTTTTTT. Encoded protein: CASSPGTVTGELFF.

The CDR3 reads CASSSRQNSPLHF. Here the CDR3 DNA reads TGTGCCAGCAGCTCAAGACAGAATTCACCCCTCCACTTT. The rearrangement joins TRBV9 to TRBJ1-6; TRBD1 is a possible D gene (5 bases). The germline V gene encodes CDR1 SGDLS and CDR2 YYNGEE. This CDR3 region has 13 residues. V was clipped by 4 bases and J by 7 bases, with 9 bases between them.

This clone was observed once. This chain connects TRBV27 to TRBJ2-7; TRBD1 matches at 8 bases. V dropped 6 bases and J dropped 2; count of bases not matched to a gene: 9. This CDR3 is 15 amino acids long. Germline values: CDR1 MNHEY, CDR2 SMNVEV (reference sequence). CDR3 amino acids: CASSETGASAYEQYF. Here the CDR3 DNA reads TGTGCCAGCAGCGAGACAGGGGCCTCTGCCTACGAGCAGTACTTC.

The CDR3 DNA reads TGTGCCAGCAGTTTACCCCGGACAGGCGGGAATGAGCAGTTCTTC. As protein: CASSLPRTGGNEQFF. The J gene is TRBJ2-1, the V gene TRBV28; 7 bases align to TRBD1. The germline V gene has CDR1 MDHEN and CDR2 SYDVKM. V lost 2 bases and J lost 7; bases outside the gene matches: 8. The CDR3 length is 15 residues. Drawing the rest from reference TRBV28 and TRBJ2-1, the complete variable domain is DVKVTQSSRYLVKRTGEKVFLECVQDMDHENMFWYRQDPGLGLRLIYFSYDVKMKEKGDIPEGYSVSREKKERFSLILESASTNQTSMYLCASSLPRTGGNEQFFGPGTRLTVL.

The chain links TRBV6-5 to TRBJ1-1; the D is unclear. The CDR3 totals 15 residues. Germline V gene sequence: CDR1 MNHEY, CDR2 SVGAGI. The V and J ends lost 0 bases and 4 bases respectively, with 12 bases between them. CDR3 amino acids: CASSYSFGEGTEAFF. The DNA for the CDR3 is TGTGCCAGCAGTTACTCCTTCGGGGAGGGCACTGAAGCTTTCTTT.